This T cell receptor beta chain was profiled in a study of blood T cell repertoires in COVID-19. Under the authors' procedure: Amplifying reference gene primers gave estimates of nucleated cell counts. Sequencing was performed with immunoSEQ multiplex PCR; in TCRdb, only in-frame clones are kept and a portion is missing. V, J and clone size derive from that table, while D and trimming were established from the DNA sequence. The sample lists some 45,000 clones; 82% were seen once. The trim removed 6 bases at V and 4 bases at J, leaving 8 bases unmatched. The CDR3 spans 15 residues. In germline, CDR1 is SGHAT, CDR2 FQNNGV.

Sequenced material: peripheral blood. This chain connects TRBV11-2 to TRBJ2-2, with 7 bases fitting TRBD2. This sequence was found in a woman aged 60 to 75 with acute or convalescent COVID-19. The CDR3 here is CASRWAGGSTGELFF. DNA of the CDR3: TGTGCCAGCAGGTGGGCCGGGGGGAGCACCGGGGAGCTGTTTTTT. The entire variable domain, with the rest obtained from reference TRBV11-2 and TRBJ2-2, is as follows: EAGVAQSPRYKIIEKRQSVAFWCNPISGHATLYWYQQILGQGPKLLIQFQNNGVVDDSQLPKDRFSAERLKGVDSTLKIQPAKLEDSAVYLCASRWAGGSTGELFFGEGSRLTVL.